This TCR beta chain was captured in a study of blood T cell repertoires in COVID-19. Study information: Researchers got acute and convalescent COVID-19 samples from the United States, Italy and Spain. The analysed material was cDNA or gDNA that came from T cells, B-cell-depleted T cells, or PBMCs.

The CDR3 extends over 14 amino acids. CDR1 and CDR2 from the germline V gene are SGHVS and FQNEAQ. Trimming shortened V by 1 base and J by 10 bases, and 11 bases separated the two germline ends. Sequencing was performed with immunoSEQ multiplex PCR; in TCRdb, only in-frame clones are kept and a portion is missing. The sample lists 350,000 to 450,000 clones; over 75% were seen once. The study recruited people aged about 18 to 90 years across approximately 24 US areas. Each participant's cohort was designated according to participant-reported clinical history. This rearrangement joins TRBV7-8 to TRBJ1-6; perhaps TRBD1 as D (6 bases). Input material: PBMCs or T cells enriched from blood (not recorded which). The receptor's source is a man aged 25-45 years who had recovered from COVID-19. Here the CDR3 reads CASSLGQAESPLHF. CDR3 DNA: TGTGCCAGCAGCTTAGGACAGGCAGAATCACCCCTCCACTTT.